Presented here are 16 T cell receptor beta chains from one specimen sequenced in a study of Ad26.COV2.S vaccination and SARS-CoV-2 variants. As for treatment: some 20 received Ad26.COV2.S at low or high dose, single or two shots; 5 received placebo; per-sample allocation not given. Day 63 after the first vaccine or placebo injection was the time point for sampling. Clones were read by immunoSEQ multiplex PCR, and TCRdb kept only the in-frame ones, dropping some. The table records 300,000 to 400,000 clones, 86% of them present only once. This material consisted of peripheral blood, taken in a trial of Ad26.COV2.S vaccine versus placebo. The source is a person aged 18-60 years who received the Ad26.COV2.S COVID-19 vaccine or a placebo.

DNA for the CDR3: TGTGCCAGCAGCTTAAACGGACAGGGGGCGCTTACCGGGGAGCTGTTTTTT. It translates to CASSLNGQGALTGELFF. The rearrangement uses TRBV7-2 and TRBJ2-2; 11 nucleotides line up with TRBD1. After removal of 2 bases from V and 5 bases from J, the junction contained 7 bases not matched to a gene. The germline gives CDR1 SGHTA, CDR2 FQGNSA. The CDR3 length is 17 residues.

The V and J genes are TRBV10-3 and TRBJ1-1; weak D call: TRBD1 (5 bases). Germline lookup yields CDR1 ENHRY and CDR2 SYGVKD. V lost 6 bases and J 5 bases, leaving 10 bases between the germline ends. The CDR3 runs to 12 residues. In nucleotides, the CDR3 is TGTGCCATCAGGGGTGAGGGGACTGAAGCTTTCTTT. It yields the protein CAIRGEGTEAFF.

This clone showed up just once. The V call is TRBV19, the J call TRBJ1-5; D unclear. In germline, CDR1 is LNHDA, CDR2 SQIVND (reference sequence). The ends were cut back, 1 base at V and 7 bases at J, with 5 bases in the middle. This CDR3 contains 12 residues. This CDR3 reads CASSIGGQPQHF. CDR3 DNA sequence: TGTGCCAGTAGTATAGGCGGACAGCCCCAGCATTTT.

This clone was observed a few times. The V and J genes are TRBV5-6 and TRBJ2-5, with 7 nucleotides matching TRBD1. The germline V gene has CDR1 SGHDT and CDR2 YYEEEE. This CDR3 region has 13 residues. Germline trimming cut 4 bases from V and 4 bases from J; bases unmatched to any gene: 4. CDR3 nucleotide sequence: TGTGCCAGCAGCCATTGGACAGGAGAGACCCAGTACTTC. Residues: CASSHWTGETQYF.

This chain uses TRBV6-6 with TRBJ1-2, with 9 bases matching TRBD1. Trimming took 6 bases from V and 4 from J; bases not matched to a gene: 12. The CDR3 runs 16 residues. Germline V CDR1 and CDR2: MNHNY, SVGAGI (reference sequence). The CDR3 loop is CASRPITGGPSYGYTF. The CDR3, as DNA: TGTGCCAGCAGACCGATAACAGGGGGCCCTTCCTATGGCTACACCTTC.

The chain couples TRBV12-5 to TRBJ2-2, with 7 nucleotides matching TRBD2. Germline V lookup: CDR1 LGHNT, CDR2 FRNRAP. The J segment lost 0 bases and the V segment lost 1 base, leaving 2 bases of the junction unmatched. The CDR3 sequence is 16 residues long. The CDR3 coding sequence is TGTGCTAGTGGTTTGGCCGCGGGGGCGAACACCGGGGAGCTGTTTTTT. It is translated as CASGLAAGANTGELFF.

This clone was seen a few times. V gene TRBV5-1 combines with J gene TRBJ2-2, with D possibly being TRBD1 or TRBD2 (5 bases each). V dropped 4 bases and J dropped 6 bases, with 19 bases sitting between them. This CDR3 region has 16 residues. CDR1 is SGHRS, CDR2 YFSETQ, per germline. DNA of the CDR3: TGCGCCAGCAGCCCCGAACCGGGGCCGGGTTCCGGGGAGCTGTTTTTT. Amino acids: CASSPEPGPGSGELFF.

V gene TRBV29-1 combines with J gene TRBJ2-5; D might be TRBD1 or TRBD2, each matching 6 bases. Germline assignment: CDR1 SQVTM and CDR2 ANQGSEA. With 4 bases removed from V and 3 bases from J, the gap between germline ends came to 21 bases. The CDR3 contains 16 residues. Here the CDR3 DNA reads TGCAGCGTTGCCCTAGGTGGGCGGGGACAAAAAGAGACCCAGTACTTC. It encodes CSVALGGRGQKETQYF.

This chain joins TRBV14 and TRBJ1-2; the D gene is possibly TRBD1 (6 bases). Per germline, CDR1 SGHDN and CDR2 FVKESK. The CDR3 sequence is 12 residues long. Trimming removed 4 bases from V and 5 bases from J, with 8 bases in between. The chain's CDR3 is CASSPGQYGYTF. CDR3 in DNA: TGTGCCAGCAGCCCCGGACAGTATGGCTACACCTTC.

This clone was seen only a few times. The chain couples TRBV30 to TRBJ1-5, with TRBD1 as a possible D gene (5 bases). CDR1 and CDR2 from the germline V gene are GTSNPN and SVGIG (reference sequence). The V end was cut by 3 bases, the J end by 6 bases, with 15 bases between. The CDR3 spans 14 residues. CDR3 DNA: TGTGCCTGGAGCGTCCGGGGGGGAAGTCAGCCCCAGCATTTT. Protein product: CAWSVRGGSQPQHF.

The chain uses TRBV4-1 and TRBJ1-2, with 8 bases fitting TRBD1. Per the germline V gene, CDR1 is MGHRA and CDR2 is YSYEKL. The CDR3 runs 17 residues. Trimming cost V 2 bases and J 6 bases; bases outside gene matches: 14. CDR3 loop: CASSQRTLDRGGDGYTF. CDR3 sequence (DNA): TGCGCCAGCAGCCAACGGACCCTCGACAGGGGAGGAGATGGCTACACCTTC.

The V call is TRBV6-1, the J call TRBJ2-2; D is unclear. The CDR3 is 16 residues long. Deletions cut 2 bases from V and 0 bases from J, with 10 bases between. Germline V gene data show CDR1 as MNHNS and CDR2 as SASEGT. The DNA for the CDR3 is TGTGCCAGCAGTGAACGGAAGAGGTCGAACACCGGGGAGCTGTTTTTT. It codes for CASSERKRSNTGELFF.

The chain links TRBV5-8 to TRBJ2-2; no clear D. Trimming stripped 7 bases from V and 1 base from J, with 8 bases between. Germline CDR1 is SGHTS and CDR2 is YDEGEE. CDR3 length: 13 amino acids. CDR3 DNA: TGTGCCAGCTTTCGTCGGAACACCGGGGAGCTGTTTTTT. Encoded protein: CASFRRNTGELFF.

The CDR3 bases are TGCGCCAGCAGCTTGGGATGGGCTTGGGAGACCCAGTACTTC. It yields the protein CASSLGWAWETQYF. The chain recombines TRBV5-1 with TRBJ2-5; D unresolved. Germline CDR1 is SGHRS and CDR2 is YFSETQ. Trimming took off 0 bases at V and 5 bases at J, with 11 bases between the two ends. This CDR3 contains 14 residues. Full variable domain (missing parts from reference TRBV5-1 and TRBJ2-5): KAGVTQTPRYLIKTRGQQVTLSCSPISGHRSVSWYQQTPGQGLQFLFEYFSETQRNKGNFPGRFSGRQFSNSRSEMNVSTLELGDSALYLCASSLGWAWETQYFGPGTRLLVL.

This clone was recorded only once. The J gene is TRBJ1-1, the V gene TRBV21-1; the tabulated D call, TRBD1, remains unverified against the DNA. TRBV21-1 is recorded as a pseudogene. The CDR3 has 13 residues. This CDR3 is CATNKQVNTEAFF. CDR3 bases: TGTGCTACTAATAAACAGGTTAACACTGAAGCTTTCTTT.

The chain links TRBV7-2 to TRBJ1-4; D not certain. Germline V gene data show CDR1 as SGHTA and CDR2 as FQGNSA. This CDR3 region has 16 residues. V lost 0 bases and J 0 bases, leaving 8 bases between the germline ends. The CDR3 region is CASSLARIATNEKLFF. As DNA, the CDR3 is TGTGCCAGCAGCTTAGCTCGAATTGCAACTAATGAAAAACTGTTTTTT.